What follows are 8 T cell receptor beta chains derived from one specimen sequenced in a study of CDR3 diversity in severe acne. TCRdb independently ran MiXCR on the PCR reads; one entry per CDR3 protein. The sample consists of approximately 84,000 distinct CDR3 sequences, roughly 51% of them appearing once. The sample taken for sequencing was blood. These receptor sequences come from a male donor in good health, without acne.

The chain couples TRBV10-3 to TRBJ2-7; TRBD2 agrees at 15 bases. This CDR3 has 18 residues. Germline trimming cut 6 bases from V and 3 bases from J; bases unmatched to any gene: 12. The germline gives CDR1 ENHRY, CDR2 SYGVKD. CDR3 nucleotide sequence: TGTGCCATCAGAGACACTCGGACTAGCGGGAGGGCCGGCTACGAGCAGTACTTC. It translates to CAIRDTRTSGRAGYEQYF.

This sequence joins TRBV5-1 and TRBJ1-5; 9 bases agree with TRBD1. The CDR3 covers 15 residues. Germline-derived CDR1 and CDR2 are SGHRS and YFSETQ. The junction had 8 bases not matched to a gene; V was cut back by 0 bases and J by 10 bases. DNA for the CDR3: TGCGCCAGCAGCTTGGGAGGGGGACAGGGCGATCCCCAGCATTTT. Its translation: CASSLGGGQGDPQHF.

The genes are TRBV12-3 or TRBV12-4 and TRBJ1-2, with D perhaps matching TRBD1 (5 bases). Deletions cut 4 bases from V and 9 bases from J, with 12 bases between. The CDR3 extends over 12 amino acids. The CDR3: CASSSGQGSYTF. CDR3 DNA sequence: TGTGCCAGCAGTTCTGGACAAGGGAGCTACACCTTC.

This clonotype was detected many times. V usage is TRBV6-5 and J usage is TRBJ2-7, with TRBD1 matching 9 bases. V dropped 0 bases and J dropped 5; count of bases not matched to a gene: 5. This CDR3 is built from 15 residues. CDR1 and CDR2 from the germline V gene are MNHEY and SVGAGI. DNA of the CDR3: TGTGCCAGCAGTTACTCGCCGACAGGGGGGGACGAGCAGTACTTC. Residues: CASSYSPTGGDEQYF.

This chain uses TRBV9 with TRBJ2-7, with D tentatively TRBD2 (6 bases). CDR1 is SGDLS and CDR2 is YYNGEE in the germline V gene. The CDR3 loop spans 15 amino acids. The V gene lost 0 bases and the J gene lost 3 bases, with 13 bases spanning the gap. The CDR3 nucleotides are TGTGCCAGCAGCGTAGGCTCCGGGAGCCTCTACGAGCAGTACTTC. This codes for CASSVGSGSLYEQYF.

This clonotype rates as medium-sized. The V and J genes are TRBV7-6 and TRBJ2-2, with no clear D. CDR3 size: 11 residues. The germline gives CDR1 SGHVS, CDR2 FNYEAQ. Trimming cost V 3 bases and J 5 bases, with 1 base left between them. The DNA of the CDR3 is TGTGCCAGCAGCTTTACCGGGGAGCTGTTTTTT. Its translation is CASSFTGELFF. Full variable domain (outside the CDR3, taken from reference TRBV7-6 and TRBJ2-2): GAGVSQSPRYKVTKRGQDVALRCDPISGHVSLYWYRQALGQGPEFLTYFNYEAQQDKSGLPNDRFSAERPEGSISTLTIQRTEQRDSAMYRCASSFTGELFFGEGSRLTVL.

This clonotype was seen ten or more times. CDR3 residues: CASSLMSPEAFF. In nucleotides, the CDR3 is TGTGCCAGCAGCTTAATGAGCCCAGAAGCTTTCTTT. This sequence joins TRBV2 and TRBJ1-1; D unresolved. V was clipped by 6 bases and J by 8 bases, with 13 bases between them. This CDR3 comprises 12 residues. Germline values: CDR1 SNHLY, CDR2 FYNNEI. The complete variable domain, with remaining parts taken from reference TRBV2 and TRBJ1-1, reads EPEVTQTPSHQVTQMGQEVILRCVPISNHLYFYWYRQILGQKVEFLVSFYNNEISEKSEIFDDQFSVERPDGSNFTLKIRSTKLEDSAMYFCASSLMSPEAFFGQGTRLTVV.

The chain uses TRBV28 and TRBJ2-7, with 10 bases identical to TRBD1. The germline V gene has CDR1 MDHEN and CDR2 SYDVKM. Trimming at V came to 7 bases and at J to 5 bases, leaving 14 bases not matched to a gene. The CDR3 runs 16 residues. The CDR3 loop reads CASTLRGGTGVNEQYF. CDR3 sequence (DNA): TGTGCCAGCACGTTAAGAGGGGGGACAGGGGTCAACGAGCAGTACTTC.